The sequence of this TCR beta chain was determined in a study of CD8 T cells in Susac syndrome. The RNA input was about 0.5 to 1 ug, and it was reverse transcribed with random hexamers. From the immunoSEQ multiplex PCR reads, TCRdb called clonotypes with MiXCR, one entry per CDR3 protein. The table lists 120,000 or so distinct CDR3 sequences, under 96% of them singletons. V shed 7 bases and J shed 3 bases, with 13 bases lying between them. CDR1 is SGDLS and CDR2 is YYNGEE in the germline V gene. This CDR3 comprises 14 residues. This clonotype originated in a human donor with Susac syndrome. Sequenced: CD4+ T cells from PBMCs. The chain joins TRBV9 to TRBJ2-2, with D tentatively TRBD2 (6 bases). CDR3 sequence (DNA): TGTGCCAGCGGGTCGGGGGTGTACACCGGGGAGCTGTTTTTT. It specifies CASGSGVYTGELFF.